The source of this T cell receptor beta chain is a study of ipilimumab plus nivolumab after autologous stem cell transplantation. Study summary: Typical patient got 5 or 6 ipilimumab doses and seven to nine nivolumab doses (median).

Starting 14 to 28 days after autologous transplant, ipilimumab 1 mg/kg was given. Note on this clone: What it binds is not known.

Repertoires were generated with immunoSEQ multiplex PCR, while TCRdb's copy carries only in-frame clones and drops some. The sample lists 8,500 to 11,000 clones, around 73% occurring once. The study, taken as a whole, reports: Per the authors, repertoire, Treg and microbiota data justify further study.

The source is a male donor with diffuse large B-cell lymphoma. Here the sequenced sample was PBMCs, taken in a trial of ipilimumab plus nivolumab as post-transplant consolidation.

CDR3 amino acids: CASHSRRPNPTDTQYF. CDR3 sequence (DNA): TGTGCCAGTCATTCTCGCAGACCAAACCCCACAGATACGCAGTATTTT. The rearrangement uses TRBV19 and TRBJ2-3; D gene uncertain. Between the trimmed V and J ends, which lost 8 bases and 2 bases, there was a span of 20 bases. The CDR3 is 16 residues long. The germline V gene has CDR1 LNHDA and CDR2 SQIVND (reference sequence).